This is a list of T cell receptor beta chains from one sample in a study of cytomegalovirus exposure and HLA in healthy donors. The protocol was immunoSEQ multiplex PCR, while the TCRdb copy is restricted to in-frame clones and leaves out a portion. This table has about 120,000 clones, about four fifths appearing once. The sequencing sample was made of PBMCs. All receptors derive from a man aged 25 to 45 in good health and CMV-seropositive. CDR3s include the opening cysteine and the closing phenylalanine or tryptophan. The order of the fields is J gene, V gene, CDR3 protein.

j_call: TRBJ1-1
v_call: TRBV5-1
cdr3_aa: CASSSDRPNTEAFF

j_call: TRBJ2-2
v_call: TRBV5-1
cdr3_aa: CASSLPRGGLTGELFF

j_call: TRBJ2-3
v_call: TRBV5-6
cdr3_aa: CASSWGVEDTQYF

j_call: TRBJ1-4
v_call: TRBV18
cdr3_aa: CASSPFGTGEKLFF

j_call: TRBJ2-1
v_call: TRBV19
cdr3_aa: CASRIQSSYNEQFF

j_call: TRBJ2-3
v_call: TRBV30
cdr3_aa: CAWEFLPGGETDTQYF

j_call: TRBJ2-7
v_call: TRBV7-2
cdr3_aa: CASSRQVGDEQYF

j_call: TRBJ2-3
v_call: TRBV9
cdr3_aa: CASSVYTGAADTQYF

j_call: TRBJ1-1
v_call: TRBV9
cdr3_aa: CASSVSGDPHSTEAFF

j_call: TRBJ1-6
v_call: TRBV2
cdr3_aa: CASGDRESSPLHF

j_call: TRBJ2-3
v_call: TRBV7-3
cdr3_aa: CASSTYTDTQYF

j_call: TRBJ2-4
v_call: TRBV30
cdr3_aa: CAWSRSSLGQALLAKNIQYF

j_call: TRBJ1-1
v_call: TRBV9
cdr3_aa: CASSVTGTGDTEAFF

j_call: TRBJ2-7
v_call: TRBV6-1
cdr3_aa: CASRGTSGGGEQYF

j_call: TRBJ2-2
v_call: TRBV9
cdr3_aa: CASSVTAAPANTGELFF

j_call: TRBJ1-5
v_call: TRBV19
cdr3_aa: CASSIGQSNQPQHF

j_call: TRBJ1-2
v_call: TRBV25-1
cdr3_aa: CASSGGGRVYGYTF

j_call: TRBJ2-5
v_call: TRBV25-1
cdr3_aa: CASSEFYGQGGETQYF

j_call: TRBJ1-1
v_call: TRBV9
cdr3_aa: CASSVEDSNTEAFF

j_call: TRBJ2-1
v_call: TRBV6-5
cdr3_aa: CASRSGTGNYNEQFF

j_call: TRBJ1-2
v_call: TRBV6-1
cdr3_aa: CASRAGTGGGYGYPF

j_call: TRBJ2-7
v_call: TRBV15
cdr3_aa: CATSRDRVSGSYEQYF

j_call: TRBJ2-2
v_call: TRBV18
cdr3_aa: CASSPTIAGGHGELFF

j_call: TRBJ1-4
v_call: TRBV2
cdr3_aa: CASSELGAGVTNEKLFF

j_call: TRBJ2-2
v_call: TRBV19
cdr3_aa: CASSRSHRAAGELFF

j_call: TRBJ1-2
v_call: TRBV4-3
cdr3_aa: CASSQDTGTGLGYTF

j_call: TRBJ1-3
v_call: TRBV5-6
cdr3_aa: CASSWDRGTIYF

j_call: TRBJ2-1
v_call: TRBV19
cdr3_aa: CASSIASGSYNEQFF

j_call: TRBJ2-1
v_call: TRBV4-2
cdr3_aa: CASSQVLEGTGGDEQFF

j_call: TRBJ2-7
v_call: TRBV6-5
cdr3_aa: CASSYGAESYEQYF

j_call: TRBJ1-3
v_call: TRBV9
cdr3_aa: CASSGDRSSGNTIYF

j_call: TRBJ1-3
v_call: TRBV7-9
cdr3_aa: CASSLVSGLSTIYF

j_call: TRBJ2-5
v_call: TRBV28
cdr3_aa: CASSRAGGQETQYF

j_call: TRBJ1-4
v_call: TRBV29-1
cdr3_aa: CSVEDPGNEKLFF

j_call: TRBJ1-5
v_call: TRBV6-6
cdr3_aa: CASSYSTGENQPQHF

j_call: TRBJ2-5
v_call: TRBV5-1
cdr3_aa: CASSWGVSKETQYF

j_call: TRBJ1-5
v_call: TRBV7-9
cdr3_aa: CASSLSGRGHNQPQHF

j_call: TRBJ1-3
v_call: TRBV9
cdr3_aa: CASSVTGERGNTIYF

j_call: TRBJ1-3
v_call: TRBV28
cdr3_aa: CASSGGTAGITIYF

j_call: TRBJ1-2
v_call: TRBV19
cdr3_aa: CATQDPSGAHAANYGYTF

j_call: TRBJ2-7
v_call: TRBV28
cdr3_aa: CASITPLLAGGREQYF

j_call: TRBJ1-5
v_call: TRBV4-2
cdr3_aa: CASSQDRDQPQHF

j_call: TRBJ2-1
v_call: TRBV2
cdr3_aa: CASSARTSGYNEQFF

j_call: TRBJ1-1
v_call: TRBV9
cdr3_aa: CASSPGGGVNTEAFF

j_call: TRBJ1-3
v_call: TRBV5-1
cdr3_aa: CASSSYDRGRNTIYF

j_call: TRBJ1-2
v_call: TRBV29-1
cdr3_aa: CSVETRSYGYTF

j_call: TRBJ2-7
v_call: TRBV29-1
cdr3_aa: CSVIGTDRGLYEQYF

j_call: TRBJ2-7
v_call: TRBV4-2
cdr3_aa: CASSQAVGTGSSEQYF